The sequence of this TCR beta chain was determined in a study of T cell changes during pregnancy in multiple sclerosis. V lost 10 bases, J lost 0 bases, and 11 bases lay in between. CDR1 is SGDLS, CDR2 YYNGEE, per germline. This CDR3 comprises 13 residues. Data came from immunoSEQ multiplex PCR; TCRdb stores just in-frame clones and leaves some out. The repertoire holds roughly 100,000 clones, about nine tenths seen once, with around 1.7% in the top ten. The source was peripheral blood, collected after pregnancy. This receptor was obtained from a female donor in good health, enrolled as a control in a pregnancy study. The chain carries TRBV9 and TRBJ1-5, with D perhaps TRBD1 (5 bases). The CDR3, as DNA: TGTGCCTCGGGAGGGGATAGCAATCAGCCCCAGCATTTT. This encodes CASGGDSNQPQHF.